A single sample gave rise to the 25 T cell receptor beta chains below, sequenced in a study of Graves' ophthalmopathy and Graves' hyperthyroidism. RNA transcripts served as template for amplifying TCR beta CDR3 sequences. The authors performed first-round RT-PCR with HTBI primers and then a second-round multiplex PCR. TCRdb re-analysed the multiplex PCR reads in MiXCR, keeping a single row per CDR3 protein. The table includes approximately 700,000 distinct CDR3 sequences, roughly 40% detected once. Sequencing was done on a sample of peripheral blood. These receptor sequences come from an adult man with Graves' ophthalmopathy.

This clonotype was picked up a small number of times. CDR3 sequence: CATSRDPSGNTIYF. CDR3 in DNA: TGTGCCACCAGCAGAGATCCCTCTGGAAACACCATATATTTT. The chain employs TRBV15 and TRBJ1-3; no clear D. Germline CDR1 is LNHNV and CDR2 is YYDKDF (reference sequence). This CDR3 has 14 amino acids. The V end lost 0 bases, the J end lost 0 bases, and 3 bases lay between the germline ends.

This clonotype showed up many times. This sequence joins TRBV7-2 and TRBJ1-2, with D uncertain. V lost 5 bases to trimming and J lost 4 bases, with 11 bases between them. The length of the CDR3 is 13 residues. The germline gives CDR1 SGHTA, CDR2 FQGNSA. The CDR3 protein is CASSIGSSYGYTF. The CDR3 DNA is TGTGCCAGCAGCATCGGGAGTAGCTATGGCTACACCTTC.

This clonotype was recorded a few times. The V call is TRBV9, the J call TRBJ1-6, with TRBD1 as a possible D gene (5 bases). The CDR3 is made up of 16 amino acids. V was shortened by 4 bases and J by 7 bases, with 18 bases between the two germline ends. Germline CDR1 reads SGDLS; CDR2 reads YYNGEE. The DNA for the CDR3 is TGTGCCAGCAGCCCCTCTAGGGGATTGAGGAATTCACCCCTCCACTTT. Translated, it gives CASSPSRGLRNSPLHF.

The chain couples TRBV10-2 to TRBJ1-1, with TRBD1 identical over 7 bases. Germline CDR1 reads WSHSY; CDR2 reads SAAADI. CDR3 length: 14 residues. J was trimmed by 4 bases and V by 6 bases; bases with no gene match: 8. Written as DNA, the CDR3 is TGCGCCAGCAGAACAGACAGGGCCAGCACTGAAGCTTTCTTT. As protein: CASRTDRASTEAFF.

CDR3 nucleotides: TGTGCCATCAGTGTGGACAGCTACAATGAGCAGTTCTTC. It is translated as CAISVDSYNEQFF. The chain carries TRBV10-3 and TRBJ2-1; tentative D call: TRBD1 (6 bases). CDR3 length equals 13 residues. The germline V gene has CDR1 ENHRY and CDR2 SYGVKD. The germline V and J ends were trimmed by 4 bases and 3 bases, with 7 bases remaining between them.

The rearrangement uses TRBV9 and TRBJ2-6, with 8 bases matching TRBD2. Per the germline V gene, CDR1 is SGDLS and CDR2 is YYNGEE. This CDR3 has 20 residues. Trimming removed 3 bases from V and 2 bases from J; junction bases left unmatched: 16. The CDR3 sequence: CASSDSFRAGGGTGANVLTF. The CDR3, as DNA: TGTGCCAGCAGCGATTCCTTTAGGGCGGGAGGAGGGACTGGGGCCAACGTCCTGACTTTC.

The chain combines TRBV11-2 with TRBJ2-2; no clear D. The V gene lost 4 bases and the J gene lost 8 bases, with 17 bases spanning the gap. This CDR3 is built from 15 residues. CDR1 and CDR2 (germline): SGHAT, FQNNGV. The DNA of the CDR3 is TGTGCCAGCAGCTCTGTGCGGCAGCATCCGGGGGAGCTGTTTTTT. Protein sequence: CASSSVRQHPGELFF.

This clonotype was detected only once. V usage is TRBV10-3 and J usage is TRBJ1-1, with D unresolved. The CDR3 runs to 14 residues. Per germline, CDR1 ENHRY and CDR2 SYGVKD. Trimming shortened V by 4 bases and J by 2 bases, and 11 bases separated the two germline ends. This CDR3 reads CAISGKGINTEAFF. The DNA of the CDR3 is TGTGCCATCAGTGGGAAGGGAATCAACACTGAAGCTTTCTTT.

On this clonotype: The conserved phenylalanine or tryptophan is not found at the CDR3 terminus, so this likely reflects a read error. The DNA for the CDR3 is TGTGCTAGCAGTAAGGATATCAATCAGCCCCAGCATTTA. Translating gives CASSKDINQPQHL. The chain links TRBV7-9 to TRBJ1-5; no clear D gene. This CDR3 is 13 amino acids long. In germline, CDR1 is SEHNR, CDR2 FQNEAQ (reference sequence).

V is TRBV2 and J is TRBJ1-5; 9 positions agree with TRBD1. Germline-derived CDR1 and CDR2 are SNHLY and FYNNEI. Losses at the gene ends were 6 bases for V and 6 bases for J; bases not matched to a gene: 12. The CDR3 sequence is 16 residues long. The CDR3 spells CASSLYRGRSGQPQHF. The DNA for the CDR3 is TGTGCCAGCAGCTTGTACAGGGGGCGATCAGGTCAGCCCCAGCATTTT.

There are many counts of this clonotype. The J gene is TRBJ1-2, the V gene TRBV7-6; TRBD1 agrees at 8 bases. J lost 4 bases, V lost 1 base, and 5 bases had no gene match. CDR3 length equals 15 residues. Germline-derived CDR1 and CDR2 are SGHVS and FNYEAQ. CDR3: CASSLGSGTGYGYTF. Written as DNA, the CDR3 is TGTGCCAGCAGCTTAGGTAGTGGGACAGGCTATGGCTACACCTTC.

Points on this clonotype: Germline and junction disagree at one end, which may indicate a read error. The CDR3 protein is CASSVRQGTFYGQYF. CDR3 nucleotide sequence: TGTGCCAGCAGCGTAAGACAGGGGACGTTCTACGGGCAGTACTTC. This chain uses TRBV14 with TRBJ2-7; 8 nucleotides agree with TRBD1. The CDR3 totals 15 residues. The germline CDR1 and CDR2 sequences are SGHDN and FVKESK.

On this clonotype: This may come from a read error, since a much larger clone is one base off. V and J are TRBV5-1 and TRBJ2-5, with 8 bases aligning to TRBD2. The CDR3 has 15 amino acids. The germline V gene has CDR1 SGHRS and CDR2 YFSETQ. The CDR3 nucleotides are TGCGCCAGCGGCTTAGCGGGACGGCCTGGGGAGACCCAGTACTTC. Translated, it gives CASGLAGRPGETQYF.

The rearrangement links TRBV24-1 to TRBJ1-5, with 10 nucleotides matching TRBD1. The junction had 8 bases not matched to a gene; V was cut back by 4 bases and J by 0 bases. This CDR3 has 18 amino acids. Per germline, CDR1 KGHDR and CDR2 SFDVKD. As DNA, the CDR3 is TGTGCCACCAGTGACCCAGGGACAGGGGCGGATAGCAATCAGCCCCAGCATTTT. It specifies CATSDPGTGADSNQPQHF.

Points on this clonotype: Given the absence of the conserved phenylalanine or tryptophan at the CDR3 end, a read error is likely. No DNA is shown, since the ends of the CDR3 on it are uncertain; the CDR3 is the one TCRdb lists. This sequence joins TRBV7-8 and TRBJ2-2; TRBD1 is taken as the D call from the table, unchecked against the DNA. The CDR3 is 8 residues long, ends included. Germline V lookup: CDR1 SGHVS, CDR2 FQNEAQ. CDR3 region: CASSWTGG.

This CDR3 reads CASSPGTGSGDQPQHF. CDR3 nucleotides: TGTGCCAGCAGCCCGGGAACGGGTAGTGGAGATCAGCCCCAGCATTTT. This chain uses TRBV7-9 with TRBJ1-5, with unresolved D. This CDR3 contains 16 residues. The germline V and J ends were trimmed by 5 bases and 5 bases, with 19 bases remaining between them. Germline V gene sequence: CDR1 SEHNR, CDR2 FQNEAQ (reference sequence).

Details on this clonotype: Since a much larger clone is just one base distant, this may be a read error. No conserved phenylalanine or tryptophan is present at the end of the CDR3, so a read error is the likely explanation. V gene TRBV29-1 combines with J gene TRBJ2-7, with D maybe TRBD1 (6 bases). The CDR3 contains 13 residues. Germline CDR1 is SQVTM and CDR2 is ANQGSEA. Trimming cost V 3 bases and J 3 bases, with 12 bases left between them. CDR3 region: CSVDGQGIYEQYL. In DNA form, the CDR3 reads TGCAGCGTTGATGGTCAGGGGATCTACGAGCAGTACCTC.

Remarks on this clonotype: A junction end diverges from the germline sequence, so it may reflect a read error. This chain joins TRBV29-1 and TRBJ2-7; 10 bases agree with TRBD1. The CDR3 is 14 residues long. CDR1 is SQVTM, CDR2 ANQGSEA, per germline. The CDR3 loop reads CSVDPGQGSGELYF. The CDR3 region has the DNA TGCAGCGTTGACCCGGGACAGGGGTCCGGGGAGCTGTACTTC.

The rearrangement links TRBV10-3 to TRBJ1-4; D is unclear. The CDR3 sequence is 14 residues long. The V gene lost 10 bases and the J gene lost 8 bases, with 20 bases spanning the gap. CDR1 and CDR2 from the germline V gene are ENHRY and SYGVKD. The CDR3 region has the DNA TGTGCCACCCGAGTCGGGTCAGTAGTCGAAAAACTGTTTTTT. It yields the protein CATRVGSVVEKLFF.

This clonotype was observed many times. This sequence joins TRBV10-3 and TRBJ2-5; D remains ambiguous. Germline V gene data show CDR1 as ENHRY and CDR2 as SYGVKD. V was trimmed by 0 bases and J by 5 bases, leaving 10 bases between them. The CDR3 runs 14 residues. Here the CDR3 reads CAISESKAGETQYF. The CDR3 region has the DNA TGTGCCATCAGTGAGTCTAAGGCCGGGGAGACCCAGTACTTC.

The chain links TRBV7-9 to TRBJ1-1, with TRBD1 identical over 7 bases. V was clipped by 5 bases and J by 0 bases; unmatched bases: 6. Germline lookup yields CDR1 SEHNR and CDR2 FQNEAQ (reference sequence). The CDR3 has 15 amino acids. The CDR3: CASSHNRGLNTEAFF. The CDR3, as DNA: TGTGCCAGCAGCCATAACAGGGGCCTGAACACTGAAGCTTTCTTT.

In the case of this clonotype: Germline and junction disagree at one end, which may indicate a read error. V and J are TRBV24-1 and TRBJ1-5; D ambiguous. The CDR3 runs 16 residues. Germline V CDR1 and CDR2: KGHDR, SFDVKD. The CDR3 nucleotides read TGTGCCAGCAGTTACCGTATGGCGAGAATCAATCAGCCCCAGCATTTT. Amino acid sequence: CASSYRMARINQPQHF.

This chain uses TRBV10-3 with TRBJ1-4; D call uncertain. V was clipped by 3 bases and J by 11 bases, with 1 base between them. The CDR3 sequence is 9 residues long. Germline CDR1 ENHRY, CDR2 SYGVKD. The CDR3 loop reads CAISDKLFF. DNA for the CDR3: TGTGCCATCAGTGATAAACTGTTTTTT.

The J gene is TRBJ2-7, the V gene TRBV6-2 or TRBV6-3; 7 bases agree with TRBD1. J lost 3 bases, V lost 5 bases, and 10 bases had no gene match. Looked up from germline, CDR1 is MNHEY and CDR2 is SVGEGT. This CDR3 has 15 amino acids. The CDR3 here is CASSLLGQVNYEQYF. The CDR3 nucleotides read TGTGCCAGCAGTCTCCTTGGACAGGTAAACTACGAGCAGTACTTC.

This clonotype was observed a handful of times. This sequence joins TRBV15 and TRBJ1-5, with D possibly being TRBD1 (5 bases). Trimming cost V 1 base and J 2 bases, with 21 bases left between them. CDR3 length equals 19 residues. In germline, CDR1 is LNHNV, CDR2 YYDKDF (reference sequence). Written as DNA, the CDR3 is TGTGCCACCAGCAGAGGTCGGGGGGGAGAGAGTTTAGGCAATCAGCCCCAGCATTTT. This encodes CATSRGRGGESLGNQPQHF.